This TCR beta chain comes out of a study of blood T cell repertoires in COVID-19. As for the study in general: The study drew acute and convalescent COVID-19 samples from the United States, Italy and Spain. PBMCs, B-cell-depleted T cells, or T cells were the source of the cDNA or gDNA that made up the material.

In the original workflow: Estimated nucleated cell counts came from reference gene primer amplification. This table comes from immunoSEQ multiplex PCR, and its TCRdb copy is limited to in-frame clones, with some not included. From that table come the V and J calls and clone size; the DNA was used to work out D and trimming. The sample contains 180,000 or so clones, 87% of which appear only once. Material for sequencing was peripheral blood. The clonotype was recovered from a man aged 40-55 years with active or convalescent COVID-19.

CDR3 in DNA: TGTGCCTGGAGGGGTAGCGGGACCGGCGAGCAGTACTTC. Its translation: CAWRGSGTGEQYF. The J gene is TRBJ2-7, the V gene TRBV30; TRBD2 agrees at 8 bases. Unmatched junction bases numbered 7, after V lost 3 bases and J lost 6 bases. This CDR3 has 13 amino acids. The germline V gene encodes CDR1 GTSNPN and CDR2 SVGIG (reference sequence). The full variable domain, in which reference TRBV30 and TRBJ2-7 provide the parts outside the CDR3, is SQTIHQWPATLVQPVGSPLSLECTVEGTSNPNLYWYRQAAGRGLQLLFYSVGIGQISSEVPQNLSASRPQDRQFILSSKKLLLSDSGFYLCAWRGSGTGEQYFGPGTRLTVT.